The 2 T cell receptor beta chains reported below all come from one sample, sequenced in a study of cytomegalovirus exposure and HLA in healthy donors. A multiplex PCR was run with 60 Vbeta primers and 13 Jbeta primers. Clones were sequenced by immunoSEQ multiplex PCR, and TCRdb holds only the in-frame ones, with some missing. The profile shows over 100,000 clones, nearly 70% of them singletons. The sequenced material came from PBMCs. These receptors all stem from a woman between 65 and 79 years old in good health and CMV-seropositive.

Turning to this clone: Other DNA sequences in the sample encode the same CDR3. This chain joins TRBV29-1 and TRBJ2-3; 11 nucleotides agree with TRBD2. The V gene end was trimmed by 6 bases and the J gene end by 3 bases; junction bases not matched to a gene: 5. Germline V gives CDR1 SQVTM, CDR2 ANQGSEA. The CDR3 sequence is 14 residues long. The DNA for the CDR3 is TGCAGCGTGTCTACTAGCGGGGGAACAGATACGCAGTATTTT. Translating it yields CSVSTSGGTDTQYF.

The chain links TRBV4-1 to TRBJ2-7; 8 positions match TRBD1. The CDR3 consists of 15 residues. Trimming at V came to 2 bases and at J to 5 bases, leaving 8 bases not matched to a gene. The germline V gene has CDR1 MGHRA and CDR2 YSYEKL. CDR3 loop: CASSQTGGTWNEQYF. The CDR3 bases are TGCGCCAGCAGCCAAACAGGGGGGACCTGGAACGAGCAGTACTTC.